A single T cell receptor beta chain is shown here with its context. Its antigen remains undetermined. Base qualities were left out, and no much larger clone turns up one base away. The trial excluded patients who had a history of autoimmune disease or were on systemic immunosuppression. Peripheral blood for TCR sequencing was collected from all dose cohorts at baseline, on cycle 4 day 1, and on cycle 7 day 1. Samples were obtained from an open-label, multicenter, first-in-human phase I dose-escalation trial of ivuxolimab. Adults with locally advanced or metastatic melanoma, renal cell carcinoma, hepatocellular carcinoma or head and neck squamous cell carcinoma were enrolled in the trial. CD4+ and CD8+ T cells were sorted separately from peripheral blood before TCR sequencing. Genomic DNA was isolated from the sorted cells so that the TCRbeta CDR3 region could be sequenced. The immunoSEQ Assay was used for sequencing of TCRbeta CDR3 regions. TCRdb re-hosts the immuneACCESS table, in-frame sequences only. Its copies lack some clones; in the studies checked, an unresolved V gene accounts for under half of them, and the cause for the rest is not known. Here the sample has more than 70,000 clones; roughly 90% occur a single time. The top ten clonotypes cover around 0.34% of the sample.

This entry comes from a study of OX40 agonist ivuxolimab in advanced cancers. In terms of the full investigation: The costimulatory receptor OX40 (CD134) was targeted by ivuxolimab, a fully human IgG2 agonistic monoclonal antibody. Of the roughly 51 patients in dose escalation, 19 had hepatocellular carcinoma, some 15 had melanoma, 9 had renal cell carcinoma and 9 had head and neck cancer. In the dose-escalation cohort, over 65% of patients were male, and the mean age was approximately 64 years, with a range of roughly 20 to 80. Peripheral TCRbeta sequencing aimed to test whether ivuxolimab altered TCR sequence diversity and caused clonal T-cell expansion. Three dose-escalation patients achieved partial responses, one with hepatocellular carcinoma and two with cutaneous melanoma. Prior anti-PD-1, anti-PD-L1 or anti-CTLA-4 therapy was permitted, and checkpoint inhibitors had been received by about 37% of dose-escalation patients. The paper covers the monotherapy dose-escalation part of the phase I ivuxolimab trial, which included N of about 51 patients. Intravenous ivuxolimab was administered to patients every 2 weeks at six dose levels: 0.01, 0.1, 0.3, 1.5, 3 and 10 mg/kg.

Its CDR3 holds 15 amino acids, cysteine through phenylalanine. The entry retains the CDR3 DNA only, 45 bases that are in frame from base 1. For CDR1 and CDR2, the germline V gene lists MNHEY and SVGAGI. From V the trimming removes 5 bases and from J it removes 3 bases, while the gene matches leave 6 bases of the junction unaccounted for. Overall study outcomes, separate from this receptor: Low levels of normalized T-cell clonal expansion were also seen in some patients who did not respond. At doses from 0.1 to 3.0 mg/kg, clonal expansion was seen in both CD4+ and CD8+ blood T cells between baseline and week 6. The antigen specificity of the peripheral T cells that underwent clonal expansion was not determined. After ivuxolimab, more expanded clones were found on average in CD8+ T cells than in CD4+ T cells. In partial responders in the 0.1-3.0 mg/kg groups, normalized peripheral clonal expansion was found to be among the lowest, especially among CD8+ T cells.

The TCR comes from an adult with an advanced solid tumor such as melanoma, head and neck, liver or kidney cancer. This chain is built from TRBV6-5 and TRBJ2-3, with 9 middle bases fitting TRBD2. The sequences come from CD4+ or CD8+ T cells sorted from blood, collected in a trial of the OX40 agonist ivuxolimab. The CDR3 region reads CASSGGGRDTDTQYF. The nucleotide sequence reads TGTGCCAGCAGTGGGGGCGGGAGGGATACAGATACGCAGTATTTT.